The 10 T cell receptor beta chains listed next were all sequenced from one sample in a study of cytomegalovirus exposure and HLA in healthy donors. In the PCR, 60 Vbeta and 13 Jbeta primers were used. Here immunoSEQ multiplex PCR was the method, and the copy in TCRdb shows in-frame clones only, minus some. The sample carries fewer than 250,000 clones, over 60% recorded once. The sample was PBMCs. Source of these receptors: a woman aged 40 to 50 in good health and CMV-seronegative.

Only one count was recorded for this clone. The chain couples TRBV27 to TRBJ1-2, with D unclear. Trimming removed 9 bases at V and 4 bases at J, with 15 bases between. The CDR3 is 13 amino acids. Germline V lookup: CDR1 MNHEY, CDR2 SMNVEV (reference sequence). This CDR3 is CASIGPYTYGYTF. Written as DNA, the CDR3 is TGTGCCAGTATTGGGCCGTACACCTATGGCTACACCTTC.

The genes are TRBV6-1 and TRBJ2-1; D is unresolved. Trimming stripped 5 bases from V and 10 bases from J, with 15 bases between. CDR1 and CDR2 (germline): MNHNS, SASEGT. This CDR3 is 13 amino acids long. CDR3 in DNA: TGTGCCAGCAGTACAAGGTCGCCCAGGGAGCAGTTCTTC. It translates to CASSTRSPREQFF.

The chain carries TRBV11-2 and TRBJ2-1; 14 nucleotides align to TRBD2. V gave up 0 bases and J gave up 3 bases; unmatched junction bases: 7. The CDR3 runs 19 residues. The germline gives CDR1 SGHAT, CDR2 FQNNGV. The CDR3 nucleotides are TGTGCCAGCAGCTTAGATCGGACTAGCGGGAGGATCTTCTACAATGAGCAGTTCTTC. This encodes CASSLDRTSGRIFYNEQFF.

CDR3 DNA sequence: TGTGCCAGCAGCTTAGGCGGACAAGTGTACGAGCAGTACTTC. It codes for CASSLGGQVYEQYF. The rearrangement joins TRBV7-6 to TRBJ2-7, with D possibly TRBD1 on 5 matching bases. CDR3 length: 14 amino acids. The germline V gene has CDR1 SGHVS and CDR2 FNYEAQ. Trimming removed 1 base at V and 4 bases at J, with 11 bases between. The full variable domain, with the rest looked up from reference TRBV7-6 and TRBJ2-7, is GAGVSQSPRYKVTKRGQDVALRCDPISGHVSLYWYRQALGQGPEFLTYFNYEAQQDKSGLPNDRFSAERPEGSISTLTIQRTEQRDSAMYRCASSLGGQVYEQYFGPGTRLTVT.

CDR3 sequence reads: CASSLGQGDTDTQYF. The DNA for the CDR3 is TGTGCCAGCAGCCTGGGACAGGGTGACACAGATACGCAGTATTTT. The chain carries TRBV11-3 and TRBJ2-3; the match to TRBD1 covers 9 bases. The J segment lost 2 bases and the V segment lost 5 bases, leaving 5 bases of the junction unmatched. The CDR3 is 15 amino acids. In germline, CDR1 is SGHNT, CDR2 YENEEA.

V and J are TRBV5-1 and TRBJ1-2; D is unresolved. CDR3 size: 12 residues. Germline-derived CDR1 and CDR2 are SGHRS and YFSETQ. Trimming pared 0 bases from V and 6 bases from J, leaving 6 bases between. In nucleotides, the CDR3 is TGCGCCAGCAGCTTGGACACAAATGGCTACACCTTC. Residues: CASSLDTNGYTF.

This chain joins TRBV27 and TRBJ1-1, with D perhaps TRBD1 (5 bases). Between the trimmed V and J ends, which lost 2 bases and 4 bases, there was a span of 17 bases. Germline CDR1 reads MNHEY; CDR2 reads SMNVEV (reference sequence). The CDR3 length is 16 residues. Here the CDR3 reads CASSLVWGGVPTEAFF. CDR3 bases: TGTGCCAGCAGTTTAGTTTGGGGGGGGGTGCCCACTGAAGCTTTCTTT.

This chain links TRBV6-6 with TRBJ1-4, with 8 bases lining up with TRBD1. This CDR3 is 15 amino acids long. After removal of 6 bases from V and 3 bases from J, the junction contained 6 bases not matched to a gene. Germline V lookup: CDR1 MNHNY, CDR2 SVGAGI (reference sequence). This CDR3 reads CASRPPQGANEKLFF. The CDR3 DNA reads as TGTGCCAGCAGACCACCACAGGGGGCTAATGAAAAACTGTTTTTT.

This chain links TRBV4-2 with TRBJ2-1, with TRBD2 matching 8 bases. The CDR3 is 16 residues long. Germline lookup yields CDR1 LGHNA and CDR2 YNFKEQ. The J segment lost 7 bases and the V segment lost 0 bases, leaving 8 bases of the junction unmatched. CDR3 sequence: CASSQEAGGGWNEQFF. The CDR3 DNA reads TGTGCCAGCAGCCAAGAGGCGGGAGGCGGCTGGAATGAGCAGTTCTTC.

The J gene is TRBJ2-3, the V gene TRBV6-1; no firm D call. V shed 7 bases and J shed 4 bases, with 6 bases lying between them. CDR3 length: 11 residues. Germline assignment: CDR1 MNHNS and CDR2 SASEGT. DNA for the CDR3: TGTGCCAGCACTAGTTCAGATACGCAGTATTTT. Translating gives CASTSSDTQYF.